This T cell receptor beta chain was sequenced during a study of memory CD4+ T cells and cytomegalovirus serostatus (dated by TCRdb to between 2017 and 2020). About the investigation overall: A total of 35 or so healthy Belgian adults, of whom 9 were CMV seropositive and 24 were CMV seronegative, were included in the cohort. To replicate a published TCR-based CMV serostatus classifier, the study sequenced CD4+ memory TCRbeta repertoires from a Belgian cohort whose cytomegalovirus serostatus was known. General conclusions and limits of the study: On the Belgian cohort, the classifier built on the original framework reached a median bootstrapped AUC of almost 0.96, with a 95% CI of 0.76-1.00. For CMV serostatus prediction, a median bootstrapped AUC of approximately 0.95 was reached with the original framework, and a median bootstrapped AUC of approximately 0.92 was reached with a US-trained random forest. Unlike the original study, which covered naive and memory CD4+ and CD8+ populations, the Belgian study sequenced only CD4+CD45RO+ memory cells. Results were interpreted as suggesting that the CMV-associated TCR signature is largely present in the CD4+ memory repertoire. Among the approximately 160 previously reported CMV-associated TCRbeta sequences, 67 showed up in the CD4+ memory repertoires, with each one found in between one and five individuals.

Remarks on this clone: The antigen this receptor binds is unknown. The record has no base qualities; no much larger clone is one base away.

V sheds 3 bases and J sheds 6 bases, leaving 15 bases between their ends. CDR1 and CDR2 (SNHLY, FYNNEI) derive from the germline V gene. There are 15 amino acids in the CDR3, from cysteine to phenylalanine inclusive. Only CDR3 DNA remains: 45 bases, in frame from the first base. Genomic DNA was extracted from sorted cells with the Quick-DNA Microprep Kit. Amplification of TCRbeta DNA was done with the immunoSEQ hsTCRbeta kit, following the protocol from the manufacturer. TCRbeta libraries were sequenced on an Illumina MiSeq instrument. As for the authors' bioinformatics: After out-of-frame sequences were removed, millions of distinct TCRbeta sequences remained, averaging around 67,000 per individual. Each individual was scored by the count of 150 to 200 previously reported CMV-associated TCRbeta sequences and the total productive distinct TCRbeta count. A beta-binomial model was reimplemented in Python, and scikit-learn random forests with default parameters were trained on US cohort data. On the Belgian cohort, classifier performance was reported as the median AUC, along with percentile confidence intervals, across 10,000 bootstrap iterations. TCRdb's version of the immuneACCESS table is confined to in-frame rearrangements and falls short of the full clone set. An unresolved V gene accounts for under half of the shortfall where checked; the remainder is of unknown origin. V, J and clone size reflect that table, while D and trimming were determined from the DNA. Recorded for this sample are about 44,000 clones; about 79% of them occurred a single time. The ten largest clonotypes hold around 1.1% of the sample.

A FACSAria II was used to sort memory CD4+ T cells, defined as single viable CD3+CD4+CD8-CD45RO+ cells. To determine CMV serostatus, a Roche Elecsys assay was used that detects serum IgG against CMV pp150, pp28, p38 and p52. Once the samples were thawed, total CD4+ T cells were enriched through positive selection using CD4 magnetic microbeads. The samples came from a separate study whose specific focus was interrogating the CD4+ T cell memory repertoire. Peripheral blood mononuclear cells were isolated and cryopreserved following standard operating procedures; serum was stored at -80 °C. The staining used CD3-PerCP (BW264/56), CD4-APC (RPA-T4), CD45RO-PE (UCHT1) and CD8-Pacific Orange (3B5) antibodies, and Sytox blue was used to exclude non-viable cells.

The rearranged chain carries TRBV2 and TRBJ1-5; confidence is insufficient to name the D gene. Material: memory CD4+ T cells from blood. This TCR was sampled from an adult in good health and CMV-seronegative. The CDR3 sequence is CASSDLVGLGQPQHF. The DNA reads TGTGCCAGCAGTGATTTAGTTGGGCTAGGTCAGCCCCAGCATTTT.